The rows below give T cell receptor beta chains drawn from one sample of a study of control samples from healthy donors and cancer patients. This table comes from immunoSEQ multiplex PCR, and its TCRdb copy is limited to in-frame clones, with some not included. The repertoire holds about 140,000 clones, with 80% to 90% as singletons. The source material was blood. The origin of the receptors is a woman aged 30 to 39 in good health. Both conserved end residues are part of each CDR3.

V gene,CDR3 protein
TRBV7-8,CASSLNQAFTEAFF
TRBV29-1,CSVLSSGNTIYF
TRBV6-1,CASSEGRVNYGYTF
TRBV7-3,CASSPSGARVYTEAFF
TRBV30,CAWTSATYEQYF
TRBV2,CASSHSLAKNIQYF
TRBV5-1,CASSLEIVGYYGYTF
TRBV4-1,CASSRNSGPHDSGNTIYF
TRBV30,CAWSLARQGGQPQHF
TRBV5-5,CASSKGAPETQYF
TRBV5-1,CASSPVSNGYTF